This TCR beta chain stems from a study of PD-L1 blockade in urothelial cancer. Study-level information: The analyses of blood took place 3 weeks (second dose) and 6 weeks after treatment start.

Stated time point: pretreatment peripheral blood. Assay used: immunoSEQ multiplex PCR; TCRdb lists only in-frame clones, some missing. The sample holds about 87,000 clones, over 80% seen once. This clone has only a few counts. Specimen: PBMCs, collected around atezolizumab (anti-PD-L1) treatment. This TCR was recovered from a man between 60 and 75 years old with urothelial cancer.

CDR3 protein: CASSLDTYEQYF. DNA for the CDR3: TGTGCCAGCAGCTTGGACACATACGAGCAGTACTTC. J is TRBJ2-7 and V is TRBV5-6; D remains unclear. CDR3 length equals 12 residues. The V and J ends lost 0 bases and 4 bases respectively, with 5 bases between them. Germline lookup yields CDR1 SGHDT and CDR2 YYEEEE. The full variable domain, with the rest looked up from reference TRBV5-6 and TRBJ2-7, is DAGVTQSPTHLIKTRGQQVTLRCSPKSGHDTVSWYQQALGQGPQFIFQYYEEEERQRGNFPDRFSGHQFPNYSSELNVNALLLGDSALYLCASSLDTYEQYFGPGTRLTVT.